This T cell receptor beta chain derives from a study of T cell responses to AZD1222 COVID-19 vaccine. This CDR3 spans 15 amino acids. The germline gives CDR1 MGHRA, CDR2 YSYEKL. V lost 1 base to trimming and J lost 4 bases; unmatched junction nucleotides: 3. Sequencing was performed with immunoSEQ multiplex PCR; in TCRdb, only in-frame clones are kept and a portion is missing. Of about 140,000 clones listed, around 91% are singletons. Details on this clone: Its antigen is unknown.

Study-level results: Rises in breadth and depth of Spike-specific TCRs came after two AZD1222 doses.

The chain employs TRBV4-1 and TRBJ1-4; 7 bases line up with TRBD1. This clonotype originated in an adult in good health. This specimen consisted of peripheral blood, obtained on day 0 of AZD1222 vaccination. CDR3 amino acids: CASSQGTGLNEKLFF. The CDR3 DNA is TGCGCCAGCAGCCAAGGGACAGGTCTTAATGAAAAACTGTTTTTT.